Reported below is one T cell receptor beta chain. It has no known antigen specificity. Per-nucleotide qualities are absent, and no much larger clonotype sits a single base away. TCRbeta CDR3 regions were amplified from genomic DNA using the immunoSEQ Assay, a bias-controlled multiplex PCR. Concerning the study's data processing: Nucleated cell counts per sample were estimated from amplification of reference gene primers within the assay. To quantify the absolute abundance of each unique TCRbeta CDR3 rearrangement, sequence reads were collapsed and filtered. For each sample, productive Simpson clonality was calculated by taking the square root of Simpson's diversity index across productive rearrangements. In its TCRdb copy, this immuneACCESS table keeps in-frame sequences only and misses some clones. Where compared with another copy, unresolved V genes explain less than half of these, and the others have no known cause. The V and J calls and clone size were taken over from that table, and D and trimming were inferred from the DNA. Across this sample there are 160,000 or so clones, with around 90% seen only once. The ten largest clones add up to 3.5% to 4% of the sample.

This sample was taken from a study of blood T cell repertoires in COVID-19 (dated by TCRdb to 2020 to 2021). About the investigation overall: Samples covering the acute and convalescent phases of COVID-19 were provided by collaborators in the United States, Italy and Spain. The prospective study material was composed of cDNA or gDNA derived from T cells, B-cell-depleted T cells, or PBMCs. Deeply sampled blood TCRbeta repertoires from subjects exposed to, actively infected with, or recovered from COVID-19 were included in the dataset. A freely available public database, intended as a resource for researchers studying the immune response to SARS-CoV-2, is where the repertoires were released. The samples were drawn from two sources: the first 160 participants of the ongoing ImmuneRACE study, and some 1,300 subjects contributed by 6 global collaborators. The sample metadata nearly always contained a de-identified subject ID, COVID-19 status, age in years and sex. Where available, HLA class I and class II types were obtained from metadata supplied by the sample provider rather than from assay-based typing. General study outcomes and caveats: Clinical and demographic metadata were provided uncurated, with the amount varying by source and participant.

Another Seattle source contributed samples from volunteer blood donors who had recovered from COVID-19. Whole blood was collected in K2EDTA tubes by collaborating institutions according to the institutions' own protocols. For TCRbeta analysis, collaborators shipped samples as frozen whole blood, isolated PBMCs, or DNA extracted from either of those sample types. The sample was peripheral blood. The source of this sequence is a woman aged 60-75 years who had recovered from COVID-19.

The DNA sequence is as follows: TGTGCCAGCAGCTCGACTAGCGGGGCCCAAGAGACCCAGTACTTC. Translated, this gives CASSSTSGAQETQYF. This chain joins TRBV7-8 to TRBJ2-5, and 11 bases in between align with TRBD2. V is trimmed back by 4 bases and J by 1 base, and the junction contains 2 bases that no gene match accounts for. Per the germline V gene, SGHVS is the CDR1 and FQNEAQ is the CDR2. The CDR3 goes from the cysteine to the phenylalanine over 15 residues. This entry keeps only the CDR3 DNA: 45 bases, framed from base 1.